This entry lists 12 T cell receptor beta chains sequenced from one sample in a study of cytomegalovirus exposure and HLA in healthy donors. The primer mix had 60 Vbeta and 13 Jbeta primers. Assay used: immunoSEQ multiplex PCR; TCRdb lists only in-frame clones, some missing. The sample has 150,000 or so clones, under 85% seen once. Specimen: PBMCs. The source is a male donor in good health and CMV-seropositive.

The chain has TRBV5-1 and TRBJ2-4; D is possibly TRBD1 (6 bases). The CDR3 covers 16 residues. Trimming removed 4 bases from V and 1 base from J, with 15 bases in between. The germline V gene encodes CDR1 SGHRS and CDR2 YFSETQ. The CDR3 nucleotides read TGCGCCAGCAGCGGGGGACAATCCACGGCCAAAAACATTCAGTACTTC. It yields the protein CASSGGQSTAKNIQYF. Full variable domain (missing parts from reference TRBV5-1 and TRBJ2-4): KAGVTQTPRYLIKTRGQQVTLSCSPISGHRSVSWYQQTPGQGLQFLFEYFSETQRNKGNFPGRFSGRQFSNSRSEMNVSTLELGDSALYLCASSGGQSTAKNIQYFGAGTRLSVL.

The chain uses TRBV21-1 and TRBJ1-5. TRBV21-1 is reported as a pseudogene. CDR3 length: 14 residues. The chain's CDR3 is CASSKGSGNQPQHF. In DNA, the CDR3 is TGTGCCAGCAGCAAAGGATCGGGTAACCAGCCCCAGCATTTT.

V gene TRBV13 combines with J gene TRBJ2-7; the D is unclear. Germline values: CDR1 PRHDT, CDR2 FYEKMQ (reference sequence). The V end lost 2 bases, the J end lost 4 bases, and 6 bases lay between the germline ends. CDR3 length: 12 amino acids. This chain's CDR3 is CASSLISYEQYF. CDR3 bases: TGTGCCAGCAGCTTAATCAGTTACGAGCAGTACTTC.

The rearrangement joins TRBV5-1 to TRBJ2-5; 7 nucleotides line up with TRBD1. V lost 0 bases to trimming and J lost 8 bases; unmatched junction nucleotides: 7. The CDR3 contains 14 residues. The germline gives CDR1 SGHRS, CDR2 YFSETQ. CDR3: CASSLVGTDRTQYF. The DNA for the CDR3 is TGCGCCAGCAGCTTGGTTGGGACAGATCGAACCCAGTACTTC.

V is TRBV10-2 and J is TRBJ1-2, with D perhaps TRBD1 (6 bases). The CDR3 covers 13 residues. V lost 2 bases, J lost 4 bases, and 8 bases lay in between. Germline V CDR1 and CDR2: WSHSY, SAAADI. DNA for the CDR3: TGCGCCAGCAGTGAGCAGGGGACCTATGGCTACACCTTC. Its translation is CASSEQGTYGYTF.

The chain joins TRBV5-1 to TRBJ1-2, with D tentatively TRBD1 (6 bases). Per the germline V gene, CDR1 is SGHRS and CDR2 is YFSETQ. Trimming cost V 2 bases and J 4 bases, with 12 bases left between them. The CDR3 has 14 amino acids. The CDR3 region is CASSFGGEGYGYTF. The CDR3 DNA follows: TGCGCCAGCAGCTTTGGGGGCGAAGGCTATGGCTACACCTTC.

Only one count was recorded for this clone. V gene TRBV18 combines with J gene TRBJ2-1; TRBD1 matches at 8 bases. The CDR3 runs 17 residues. The V segment lost 5 bases and the J segment 1 base; nucleotides outside the gene matches: 10. Germline values: CDR1 KGHSH, CDR2 LQKENI. DNA for the CDR3: TGTGCCAGCTCATCAAAAGGACAGGGTGTGTCCTACAATGAGCAGTTCTTC. Protein sequence: CASSSKGQGVSYNEQFF.

The V and J genes are TRBV30 and TRBJ1-2; maybe TRBD1 (6 bases). The CDR3 has 12 amino acids. V lost 5 bases and J 5 bases, leaving 12 bases between the germline ends. Germline V gene sequence: CDR1 GTSNPN, CDR2 SVGIG (reference sequence). The CDR3 spells CAWHRVGYGYTF. CDR3 DNA: TGTGCCTGGCACAGGGTAGGATATGGCTACACCTTC.

V and J are TRBV10-3 and TRBJ2-5, with D perhaps matching TRBD1 (6 bases). V lost 3 bases to trimming and J lost 1 base, with 12 bases between them. CDR3 length: 15 amino acids. CDR1 ENHRY and CDR2 SYGVKD come from the germline V gene. CDR3 in amino acids: CAISDPNRVQETQYF. The CDR3 bases are TGTGCCATCAGTGATCCAAACAGGGTCCAAGAGACCCAGTACTTC.

The V call is TRBV5-6, the J call TRBJ2-5; the match to TRBD1 covers 9 bases. The ends lost 4 bases at V and 5 bases at J; junction bases unmatched: 3. This CDR3 is built from 13 residues. Germline CDR1 SGHDT, CDR2 YYEEEE. The CDR3 region is CASSRDREETQYF. The CDR3 DNA follows: TGTGCCAGCAGCCGGGACAGGGAGGAGACCCAGTACTTC. Combining the CDR3 with reference TRBV5-6 and TRBJ2-5 gives the whole variable domain DAGVTQSPTHLIKTRGQQVTLRCSPKSGHDTVSWYQQALGQGPQFIFQYYEEEERQRGNFPDRFSGHQFPNYSSELNVNALLLGDSALYLCASSRDREETQYFGPGTRLLVL.

The CDR3 DNA follows: TGTGCCAGCAGCCCTGACAGGGGAACCTCCTACAATGAGCAGTTCTTC. The encoded protein is CASSPDRGTSYNEQFF. The V and J genes are TRBV9 and TRBJ2-1, with 8 bases aligning to TRBD1. This CDR3 spans 16 amino acids. CDR1 SGDLS and CDR2 YYNGEE come from the germline V gene. V dropped 4 bases and J dropped 0; count of bases not matched to a gene: 6.

V gene TRBV20-1 combines with J gene TRBJ2-7; unclear D gene. Germline CDR1 and CDR2: DFQATT and SNEGSKA (reference sequence). CDR3 length equals 11 residues. Trimming shortened V by 6 bases and J by 2 bases, and 8 bases separated the two germline ends. The chain's CDR3 is CSAKQAYEQYF. Here the CDR3 DNA reads TGCAGTGCAAAACAAGCCTACGAGCAGTACTTC.